One and the same sample provided the 14 T cell receptor beta chains below, sequenced in a study of vaccination and CD4 T cells after COVID-19. No cognate antigen is known for these TCRs. Sequence data for DNA of cultured CD4+ T cells were generated by the Oncomine TCR Beta short-read assay. Via MiXCR, TCRdb re-called the PCR reads, giving one row per CDR3 protein. This sample has about 15,000 distinct CDR3 sequences; around 50% occur once, and the top ten carry about a fifth. Documented treatment: approximately 10-day PBMC culture with coronavirus spike peptide pools or control peptides (ViraFEST assay). The starting material was CD4+ T cells from blood, cultured in vitro, obtained before SARS-CoV-2 vaccination. Receptors originate from a human donor who had recovered from COVID-19.

This chain connects TRBV7-8 to TRBJ1-5; 8 bases agree with TRBD1. V gave up 5 bases and J gave up 2 bases; unmatched junction bases: 5. The germline V gene encodes CDR1 SGHVS and CDR2 FQNEAQ. The CDR3 spans 15 residues. Here the CDR3 DNA reads TGTGCCAGCAGCCCGGTGGGACAGGGCAATCAGCCCCAGCATTTT. This encodes CASSPVGQGNQPQHF.

This chain uses TRBV6-1 with TRBJ2-7, with a possible D match to TRBD2 (6 bases). The CDR3 runs 14 residues. CDR1 and CDR2 (germline): MNHNS, SASEGT. V was pared by 5 bases and J by 3 bases, with 14 bases between. Here the CDR3 DNA reads TGTGCCAGCAGTCGCCGGGACTTATACTACGAGCAGTACTTC. It yields the protein CASSRRDLYYEQYF.

The chain employs TRBV6-1 and TRBJ1-1; D is unclear. V lost 4 bases and J lost 5, with 14 bases in between. CDR1 and CDR2 from the germline V gene are MNHNS and SASEGT. The CDR3 has 14 residues. In DNA form, the CDR3 reads TGTGCCAGCAGTGTTTACGGGAGGGAAACTGAAGCTTTCTTT. Protein product: CASSVYGRETEAFF.

The DNA of the CDR3 is TGTGCCAGCAGCTTATACTACGAGCAGTACTTC. The encoded protein is CASSLYYEQYF. This chain links TRBV7-2 with TRBJ2-7; D remains unclear. Germline loops: CDR1 SGHTA, CDR2 FQGNSA. The V and J ends lost 2 bases and 3 bases respectively, with 2 bases between them. The CDR3 contains 11 residues. The whole variable domain, filled in from reference TRBV7-2 and TRBJ2-7, reads GAGVSQSPSNKVTEKGKDVELRCDPISGHTALYWYRQSLGQGLEFLIYFQGNSAPDKSGLPSDRFSAERTGGSVSTLTIQRTQQEDSAVYLCASSLYYEQYFGPGTRLTVT.

V and J are TRBV7-9 and TRBJ2-1, with D unresolved. CDR3 length: 15 amino acids. Germline V gives CDR1 SEHNR, CDR2 FQNEAQ (reference sequence). Trimming stripped 7 bases from V and 0 bases from J, with 13 bases between. The CDR3 reads CASTPPESSYNEQFF. In DNA, the CDR3 is TGTGCCAGCACCCCCCCCGAAAGCTCCTACAATGAGCAGTTCTTC.

The J gene is TRBJ2-2, the V gene TRBV21-1; the D call of TRBD2 is as the table states it, not checked on the DNA. TRBV21-1 has pseudogene status. The CDR3 loop spans 18 amino acids. CDR3 in amino acids: CASSVSGLIFANTGELFF. Here the CDR3 DNA reads TGTGCCAGCAGCGTATCGGGACTAATTTTCGCGAACACCGGGGAGCTGTTTTTT.

In its sample, this clonotype was seen a few times. The V gene is TRBV20-1, the J gene TRBJ1-1, with D uncertain. The germline V gene has CDR1 DFQATT and CDR2 SNEGSKA (reference sequence). The ends were cut back, 6 bases at V and 4 bases at J, with 12 bases in the middle. The CDR3 runs 12 residues. The CDR3 DNA is TGCAGTGCCCGTTTCTTGGGCACTGAAGCTTTCTTT. Translating it yields CSARFLGTEAFF.

This clonotype was recorded a few times. The J gene is TRBJ2-3, the V gene TRBV20-1; 12 nucleotides line up with TRBD2. V was clipped by 6 bases and J by 6 bases; unmatched bases: 7. CDR1 and CDR2 (germline): DFQATT, SNEGSKA (reference sequence). CDR3 length: 14 amino acids. The chain's CDR3 is CSAPTSGSADTQYF. The CDR3 DNA is TGCAGTGCGCCGACTAGCGGGAGCGCGGATACGCAGTATTTT.

The J gene is TRBJ2-6, the V gene TRBV11-2; possibly TRBD1 for D (5 bases). The CDR3 contains 16 residues. Germline CDR1 SGHAT, CDR2 FQNNGV. The V end was cut by 5 bases, the J end by 0 bases, with 11 bases between. The CDR3 spells CASSPQGHSGANVLTF. In nucleotides, the CDR3 is TGTGCCAGCAGCCCGCAGGGCCACTCTGGGGCCAACGTCCTGACTTTC.

This clonotype was seen a handful of times. The V call is TRBV28, the J call TRBJ2-7; D ambiguous. Germline-derived CDR1 and CDR2 are MDHEN and SYDVKM. V lost 3 bases and J 3 bases, leaving 15 bases between the germline ends. This CDR3 comprises 15 residues. CDR3 DNA sequence: TGTGCCAGCAGTTTCGGTGGTACCGAAATCTACGAGCAGTACTTC. Its protein is CASSFGGTEIYEQYF.

This clonotype has only a few counts. The J gene is TRBJ2-7, the V gene TRBV6-2 or TRBV6-3, with 7 nucleotides matching TRBD2. CDR3 length equals 17 residues. From germline, CDR1 is MNHEY and CDR2 SVGEGT. With V trimmed by 4 bases and J by 9 bases, 21 bases remained unmatched. In nucleotides, the CDR3 is TGTGCCAGCAGTTTCCCCGACTCCAAGCGGGGAGGGCCAGTGCAGTACTTC. It codes for CASSFPDSKRGGPVQYF.

The chain couples TRBV20-1 to TRBJ2-7, with 13 bases identical to TRBD2. V lost 1 base to trimming and J lost 5 bases; unmatched junction nucleotides: 8. CDR1 and CDR2 from the germline V gene are DFQATT and SNEGSKA (reference sequence). The CDR3 contains 16 residues. CDR3 in DNA: TGCAGTGCTAGAGTTACTAGCGGGAGGGCCCTTGACGAGCAGTACTTC. The encoded protein is CSARVTSGRALDEQYF.

This clonotype is a singleton in its sample. This chain connects TRBV30 to TRBJ2-3; no firm D call. Germline V gene sequence: CDR1 GTSNPN, CDR2 SVGIG (reference sequence). The CDR3 has 12 residues. V was cut by 4 bases and J by 1 base, with 6 bases left in between. This chain's CDR3 is CAWNSGTDTQYF. The CDR3, as DNA: TGTGCCTGGAATTCCGGCACAGATACGCAGTATTTT.

The table lists this clonotype with a few counts. The rearrangement links TRBV7-8 to TRBJ1-5; D might be TRBD1 (5 bases). In germline, CDR1 is SGHVS, CDR2 FQNEAQ. The CDR3 contains 19 residues. V was pared by 0 bases and J by 4 bases, with 22 bases between. The CDR3 is CASSLARWLGQGGNQPQHF. CDR3 in DNA: TGTGCCAGCAGCTTAGCCCGTTGGCTAGGGCAGGGTGGGAATCAGCCCCAGCATTTT. Full variable domain (missing parts from reference TRBV7-8 and TRBJ1-5): GAGVSQSPRYKVAKRGQDVALRCDPISGHVSLFWYQQALGQGPEFLTYFQNEAQLDKSGLPSDRFFAERPEGSVSTLKIQRTQQEDSAVYLCASSLARWLGQGGNQPQHFGDGTRLSIL.